This TCR beta chain was sequenced during a study of identical twins. Study results and caveats: Twin-shared out-of-frame alpha sequences were enriched for low generation probability. For monozygotic twins, models underestimated out-of-frame TCR alpha sharing. Surplus twin overlap in beta out-of-frame sequences was less pronounced.

A single record per CDR3 protein comes from TCRdb applying MiXCR to the 5' RACE reads. The sample records under 350,000 distinct CDR3 sequences, 8% to 9.5% being singletons. This clonotype appeared a few times. Its matching antigen is unknown. This sample also appeared in a second study, on yellow fever vaccine responses in identical twins.

Sequencing was carried out using CD8+ T cells sorted from blood. The source of this sequence is a woman under 30 in good health.

CDR3 residues: CASSRTGNEETQYF. The CDR3, as DNA: TGTGCCTCATCCCGGACAGGGAACGAAGAGACCCAGTACTTC. The chain uses TRBV30 and TRBJ2-5; 8 bases match TRBD1. Per germline, CDR1 GTSNPN and CDR2 SVGIG (reference sequence). V shed 7 bases, J shed 3 bases, and the junction held 10 bases outside the gene matches. This CDR3 spans 14 amino acids.